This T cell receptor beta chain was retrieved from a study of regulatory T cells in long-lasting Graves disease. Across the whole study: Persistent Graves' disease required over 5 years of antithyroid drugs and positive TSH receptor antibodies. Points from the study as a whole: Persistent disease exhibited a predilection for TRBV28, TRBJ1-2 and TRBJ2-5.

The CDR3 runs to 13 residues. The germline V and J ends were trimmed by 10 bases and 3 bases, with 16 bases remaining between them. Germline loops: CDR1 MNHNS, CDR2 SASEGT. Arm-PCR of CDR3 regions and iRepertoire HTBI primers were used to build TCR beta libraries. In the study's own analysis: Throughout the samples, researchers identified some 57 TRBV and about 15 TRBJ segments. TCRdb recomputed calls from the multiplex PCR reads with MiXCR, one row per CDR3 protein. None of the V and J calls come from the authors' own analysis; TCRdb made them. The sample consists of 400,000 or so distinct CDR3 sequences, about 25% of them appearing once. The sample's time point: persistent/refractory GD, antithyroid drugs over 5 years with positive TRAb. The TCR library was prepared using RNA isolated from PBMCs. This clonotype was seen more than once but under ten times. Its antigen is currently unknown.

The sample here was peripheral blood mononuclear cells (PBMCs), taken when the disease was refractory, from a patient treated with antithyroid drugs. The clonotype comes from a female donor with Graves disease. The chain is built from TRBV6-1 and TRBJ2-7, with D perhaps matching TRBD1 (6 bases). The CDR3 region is CATRTVGSYEQYF. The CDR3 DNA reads TGTGCCACCCGGACAGTGGGCAGCTACGAGCAGTACTTC.